This T cell receptor beta chain was recorded in a study of cytomegalovirus exposure and HLA in healthy donors. Whole-study findings and limits: The study flagged some 170 TCR beta chains as cytomegalovirus-associated. According to reports, the classifier identified cytomegalovirus status with high specificity and sensitivity. TCR sequences were mostly rare, though some public TCRs occurred in many donors.

This clone was detected once. Its antigen is not known. Among the roughly 120 subjects of the validation cohort, separate from the roughly 600-subject first cohort, were the donors. TCRdb's table, derived via immunoSEQ multiplex PCR, lists solely in-frame clones and lacks some. This repertoire shows about 260,000 clones, about 90% found once; its top ten account for approximately 3.1%. V was pared by 0 bases and J by 4 bases, with 1 base of the junction left unmatched. This CDR3 comprises 15 residues. Germline V lookup: CDR1 PRHDT, CDR2 FYEKMQ (reference sequence). This TCR derives from a woman in her 30s in good health and CMV-seronegative. The chain employs TRBV13 and TRBJ2-1; 9 bases line up with TRBD2. Sequenced input: PBMCs. The CDR3 loop is CASSLGTSGYNEQFF. The CDR3 DNA is TGTGCCAGCAGCTTAGGGACTAGCGGATACAATGAGCAGTTCTTC.